This entry lists 10 T cell receptor beta chains sequenced from one sample in a study of CD8+ T cells in alopecia areata. Stated treatment: oral pan-JAK inhibitor, 5-10 mg twice daily. As the sequencing template, cDNA was produced by extracting RNA and reverse transcribing it. Only in-frame clones appear in the TCRdb table, and some are missing; sequencing was by immunoSEQ multiplex PCR. This sample carries 210,000 or so clones, more than 55% of them seen once, and the ten largest clones take 1% to 1.5%. The sequencing used CD4+ T cells sorted from blood, collected at week 44, from a patient treated with tofacitinib. The receptors here all came from a human donor with alopecia areata.

The V and J genes are TRBV11-2 and TRBJ1-1, with 7 bases identical to TRBD1. This CDR3 is 15 amino acids long. Germline values: CDR1 SGHAT, CDR2 FQNNGV. Losses at the gene ends were 0 bases for V and 1 base for J; bases not matched to a gene: 2. The CDR3 region has the DNA TGTGCCAGCAGCTTAGAGGCAGGGGGGAACACTGAAGCTTTCTTT. Translation: CASSLEAGGNTEAFF.

This clone was counted a few times. The chain couples TRBV5-6 to TRBJ1-1; 8 nucleotides match TRBD1. Germline-derived CDR1 and CDR2 are SGHDT and YYEEEE. The CDR3 spans 13 residues. Germline trimming cut 3 bases from V and 11 bases from J; bases unmatched to any gene: 9. The CDR3 loop reads CASSSTGGLGAFF. The CDR3 DNA follows: TGTGCCAGCAGCTCTACAGGGGGTCTCGGGGCTTTCTTT.

The chain joins TRBV4-1 to TRBJ2-7, with no clear D. Germline V gene sequence: CDR1 MGHRA, CDR2 YSYEKL. This CDR3 comprises 12 residues. V was pared by 3 bases and J by 6 bases, with 9 bases between. This chain's CDR3 is CASSQVFSEQYF. The DNA of the CDR3 is TGCGCCAGCAGCCAGGTTTTCTCCGAGCAGTACTTC.

This chain connects TRBV27 to TRBJ2-5; D is perhaps TRBD2 (7 bases). Trimming stripped 6 bases from V and 5 bases from J, with 19 bases between. The CDR3 covers 15 residues. Germline assignment: CDR1 MNHEY and CDR2 SMNVEV (reference sequence). CDR3 bases: TGTGCCAGCAGGGGAGGGGGTCTTGGGTTGGAGACCCAGTACTTC. It encodes CASRGGGLGLETQYF.

This clone was recorded a few times. The chain uses TRBV29-1 and TRBJ2-5; D is perhaps TRBD2 (6 bases). Germline-derived CDR1 and CDR2 are SQVTM and ANQGSEA. V gave up 5 bases and J gave up 1 base, with 14 bases separating them. This CDR3 contains 14 residues. The CDR3 here is CSVIAPGVQETQYF. The CDR3 DNA sequence: TGCAGCGTTATCGCTCCGGGAGTCCAAGAGACCCAGTACTTC.

This rearrangement joins TRBV6-6 to TRBJ2-3, with 11 bases that match TRBD2. The CDR3 covers 15 residues. The germline gives CDR1 MNHNY, CDR2 SVGAGI (reference sequence). V lost 6 bases and J lost 3; bases outside the gene matches: 5. CDR3 residues: CASSYSGGATDTQYF. The CDR3 bases are TGTGCCAGCAGCTATAGCGGGGGGGCGACAGATACGCAGTATTTT.

This chain links TRBV27 with TRBJ1-1; the match to TRBD1 covers 7 bases. Germline trimming cut 9 bases from V and 0 bases from J; bases unmatched to any gene: 10. Germline CDR1 MNHEY, CDR2 SMNVEV (reference sequence). The CDR3 has 15 amino acids. In nucleotides, the CDR3 is TGTGCCAGGGACCTGAGGGACAGATTGAACACTGAAGCTTTCTTT. Protein sequence: CARDLRDRLNTEAFF.

V and J are TRBV7-9 and TRBJ2-7, with 7 bases lining up with TRBD1. CDR3 length equals 12 residues. V lost 5 bases, J lost 4 bases, and 2 bases stayed unmatched. Germline V gene lookup returns CDR1 SEHNR and CDR2 FQNEAQ (reference sequence). The DNA of the CDR3 is TGTGCCAGCAGCCGACAGGGTTACGAGCAGTACTTC. Translation gives CASSRQGYEQYF.

Remarks on this clone: A junction end diverges from the germline sequence, so it may reflect a read error. The V call is TRBV29-1, the J call TRBJ2-1; 11 positions match TRBD2. In germline, CDR1 is SQVTM, CDR2 ANQGSEA. This CDR3 is 14 amino acids long. This CDR3 is CSVSRSGGANEQLF. The CDR3, as DNA: TGCAGCGTTTCCCGTAGCGGGGGGGCCAATGAGCAGCTCTTC.

The chain uses TRBV2 and TRBJ1-5, with D unresolved. Germline CDR1 is SNHLY and CDR2 is FYNNEI. This CDR3 spans 13 amino acids. Trimming left V 4 bases short and J 5 bases short, with 9 bases between. CDR3 sequence: CASSGGQYQPQHF. CDR3 DNA sequence: TGTGCCAGCAGTGGAGGGCAGTATCAGCCCCAGCATTTT.